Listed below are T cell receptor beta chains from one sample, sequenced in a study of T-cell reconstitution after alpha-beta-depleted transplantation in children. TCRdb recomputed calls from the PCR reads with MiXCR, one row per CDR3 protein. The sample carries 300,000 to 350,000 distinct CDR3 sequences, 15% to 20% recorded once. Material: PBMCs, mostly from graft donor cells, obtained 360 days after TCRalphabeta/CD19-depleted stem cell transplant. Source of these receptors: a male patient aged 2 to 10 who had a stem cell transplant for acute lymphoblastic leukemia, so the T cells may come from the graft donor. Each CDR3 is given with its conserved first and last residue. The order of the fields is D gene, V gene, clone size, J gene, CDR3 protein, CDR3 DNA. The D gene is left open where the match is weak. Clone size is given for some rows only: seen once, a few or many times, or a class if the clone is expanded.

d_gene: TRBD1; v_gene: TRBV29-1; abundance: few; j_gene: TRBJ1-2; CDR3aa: CSVHKGQGRHGYTF; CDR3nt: TGCAGCGTTCATAAAGGACAGGGGAGACATGGCTACACCTTC
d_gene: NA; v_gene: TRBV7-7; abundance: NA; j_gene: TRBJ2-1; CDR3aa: CASNPSALALSSYNEQFF; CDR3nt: TGTGCTAGCAACCCCTCGGCACTAGCACTGAGCTCCTACAATGAGCAGTTCTTC
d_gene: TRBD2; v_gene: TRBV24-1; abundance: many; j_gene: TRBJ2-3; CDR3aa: CATSDLSGRSTDTQYF; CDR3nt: TGTGCCACCAGTGATTTGAGCGGGAGAAGCACAGATACGCAGTATTTT
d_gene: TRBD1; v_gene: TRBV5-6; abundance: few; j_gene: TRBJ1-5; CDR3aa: CASSLGGTGPIRPQHF; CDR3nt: TGTGCCAGCAGCTTGGGAGGGACAGGGCCGATCAGGCCCCAGCATTTT
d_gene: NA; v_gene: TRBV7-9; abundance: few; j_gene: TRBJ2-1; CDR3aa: CASSTDTRNNEQFF; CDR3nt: TGTGCCAGCAGCACAGACACTAGGAACAATGAGCAGTTCTTC
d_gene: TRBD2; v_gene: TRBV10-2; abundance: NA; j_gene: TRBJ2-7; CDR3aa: CASSEGLAGPYEQYF; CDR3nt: TGCGCCAGCAGTGAAGGCCTAGCGGGCCCCTACGAGCAGTACTTC
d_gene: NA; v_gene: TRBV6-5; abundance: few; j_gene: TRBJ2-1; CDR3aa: CASSYAPGTLFREQFF; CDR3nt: TGTGCCAGCAGTTACGCTCCCGGGACCCTATTCAGGGAGCAGTTCTTC
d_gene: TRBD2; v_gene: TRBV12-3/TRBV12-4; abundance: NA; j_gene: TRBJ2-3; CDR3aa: CASSSFGLAGDPDTQYF; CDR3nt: TGTGCCAGCAGTTCCTTCGGACTAGCGGGAGATCCAGATACGCAGTATTTT
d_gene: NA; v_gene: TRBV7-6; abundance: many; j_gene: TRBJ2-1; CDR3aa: CASSLGGHSYNEQFF; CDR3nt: TGTGCCAGCAGCTTGGGGGGACACTCGTACAATGAGCAGTTCTTC
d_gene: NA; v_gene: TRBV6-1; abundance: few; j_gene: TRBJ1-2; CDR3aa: CASSEDPGYYGYTF; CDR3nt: TGTGCCAGCAGTGAAGACCCAGGGTACTATGGCTACACCTTC
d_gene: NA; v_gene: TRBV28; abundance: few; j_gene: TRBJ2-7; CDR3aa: CASRPSSAYEQYF; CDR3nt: TGTGCCAGCAGGCCTAGTTCCGCCTACGAGCAGTACTTC
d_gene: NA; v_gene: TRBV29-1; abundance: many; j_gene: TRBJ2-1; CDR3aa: CSVFSGAHNEQFF; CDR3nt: TGCAGCGTTTTCTCCGGAGCCCACAATGAGCAGTTCTTC
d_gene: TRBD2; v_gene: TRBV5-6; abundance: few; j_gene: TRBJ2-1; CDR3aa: CASSLPLTSGNEQFF; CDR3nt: TGTGCCAGCAGCTTACCCCTGACTAGCGGCAATGAGCAGTTCTTC
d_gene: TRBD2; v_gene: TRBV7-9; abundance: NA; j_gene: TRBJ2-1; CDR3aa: CASSLELGGLAGEGYNEQFF; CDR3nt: TGTGCCAGCAGCTTAGAGTTGGGAGGTCTAGCGGGAGAGGGATACAATGAGCAGTTCTTC
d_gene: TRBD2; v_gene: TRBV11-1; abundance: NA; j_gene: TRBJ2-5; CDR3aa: CASSSIRTSGAQQETQYF; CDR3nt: TGTGCCAGCAGCTCAATCCGGACTAGCGGGGCACAGCAAGAGACCCAGTACTTC
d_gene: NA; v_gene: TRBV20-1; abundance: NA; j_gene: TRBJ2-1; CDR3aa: CSASVWVDPYNEQFF; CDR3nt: TGCAGTGCTAGTGTATGGGTGGATCCCTACAATGAGCAGTTCTTC
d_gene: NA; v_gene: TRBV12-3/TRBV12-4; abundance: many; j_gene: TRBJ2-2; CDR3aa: CASSLKSGPGELFF; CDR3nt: TGTGCCAGCAGTTTAAAATCGGGGCCCGGGGAGCTGTTTTTT
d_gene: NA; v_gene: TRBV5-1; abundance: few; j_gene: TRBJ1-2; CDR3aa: CASSLGHRVNYGYTF; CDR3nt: TGCGCCAGCAGCTTGGGACACAGGGTGAACTATGGCTACACCTTC
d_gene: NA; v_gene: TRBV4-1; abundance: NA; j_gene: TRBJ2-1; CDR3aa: CASSPTLGGLPSSYNEQFF; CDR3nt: TGCGCCAGCAGTCCCACTTTGGGGGGACTCCCTAGCTCCTACAATGAGCAGTTCTTC
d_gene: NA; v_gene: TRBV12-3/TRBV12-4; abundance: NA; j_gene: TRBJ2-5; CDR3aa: CASSTASSFQETQYF; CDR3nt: TGTGCCAGCAGTACTGCTTCCTCGTTTCAAGAGACCCAGTACTTC
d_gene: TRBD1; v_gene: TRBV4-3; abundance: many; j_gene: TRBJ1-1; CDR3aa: CASSQDPRQGEAFF; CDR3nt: TGCGCCAGCAGCCAAGATCCTCGACAGGGTGAAGCTTTCTTT
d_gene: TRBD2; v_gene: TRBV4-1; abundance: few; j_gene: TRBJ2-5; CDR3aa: CASSQYTSGSFQETQYF; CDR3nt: TGCGCCAGCAGCCAGTATACTAGCGGATCTTTCCAAGAGACCCAGTACTTC
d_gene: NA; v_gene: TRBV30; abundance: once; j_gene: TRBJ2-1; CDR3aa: CAWSGGGRYNEQFF; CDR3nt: TGTGCCTGGAGTGGAGGGGGGCGCTACAATGAGCAGTTCTTC
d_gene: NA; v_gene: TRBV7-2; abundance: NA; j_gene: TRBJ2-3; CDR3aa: CASSLGLGGRTDTQYF; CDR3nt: TGTGCCAGCAGCTTAGGACTAGGCGGGCGCACAGATACGCAGTATTTT
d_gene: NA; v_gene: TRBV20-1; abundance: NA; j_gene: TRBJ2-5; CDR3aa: CSASAEETQYF; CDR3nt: TGCAGTGCTAGCGCCGAAGAGACCCAGTACTTC
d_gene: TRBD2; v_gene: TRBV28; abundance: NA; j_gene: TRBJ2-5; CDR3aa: CASSLVFSGTETQYF; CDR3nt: TGTGCCAGCAGTTTAGTGTTTAGCGGGACGGAGACCCAGTACTTC
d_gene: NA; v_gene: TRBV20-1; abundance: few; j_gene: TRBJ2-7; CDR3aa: CSATSSALTYEQYF; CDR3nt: TGCAGTGCTACCTCTAGCGCCTTGACCTACGAGCAGTACTTC
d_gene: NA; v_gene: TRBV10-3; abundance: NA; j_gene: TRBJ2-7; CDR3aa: CATGQNYYEQYF; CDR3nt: TGTGCCACCGGACAGAATTACTACGAGCAGTACTTC
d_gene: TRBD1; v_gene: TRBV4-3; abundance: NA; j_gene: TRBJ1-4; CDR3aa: CASSQDPTGTGVEKLFF; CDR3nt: TGCGCCAGCAGCCAAGACCCAACCGGGACAGGGGTTGAAAAACTGTTTTTT
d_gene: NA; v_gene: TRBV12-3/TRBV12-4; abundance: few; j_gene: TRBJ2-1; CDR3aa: CASSGIVSAYNEQFF; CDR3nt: TGTGCCAGCAGTGGGATCGTCAGCGCCTACAATGAGCAGTTCTTC